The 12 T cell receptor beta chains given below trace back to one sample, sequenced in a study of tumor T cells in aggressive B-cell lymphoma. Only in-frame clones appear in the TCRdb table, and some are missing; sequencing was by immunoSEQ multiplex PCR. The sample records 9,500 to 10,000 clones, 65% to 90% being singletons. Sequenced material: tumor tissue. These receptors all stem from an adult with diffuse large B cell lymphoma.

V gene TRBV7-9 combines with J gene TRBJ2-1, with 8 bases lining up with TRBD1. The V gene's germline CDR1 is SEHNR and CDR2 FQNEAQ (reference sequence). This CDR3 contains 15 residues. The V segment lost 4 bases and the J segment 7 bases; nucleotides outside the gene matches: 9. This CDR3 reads CASSSRTGLKNEQFF. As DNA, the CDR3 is TGTGCCAGCAGCTCAAGGACAGGGTTGAAGAATGAGCAGTTCTTC.

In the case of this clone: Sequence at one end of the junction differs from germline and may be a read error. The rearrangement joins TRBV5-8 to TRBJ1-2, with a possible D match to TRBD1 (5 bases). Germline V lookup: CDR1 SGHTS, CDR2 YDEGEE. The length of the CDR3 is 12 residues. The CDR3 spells CASSLRWGGPPF. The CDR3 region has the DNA TGTGCCAGCAGCCTTAGGTGGGGGGGACCACCCTTC.

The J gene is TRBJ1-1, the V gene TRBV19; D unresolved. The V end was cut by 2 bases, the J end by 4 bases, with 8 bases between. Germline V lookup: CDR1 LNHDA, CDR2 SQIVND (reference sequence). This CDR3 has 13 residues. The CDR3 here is CASSISGTTEAFF. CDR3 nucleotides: TGTGCCAGTAGTATATCGGGTACCACTGAAGCTTTCTTT.

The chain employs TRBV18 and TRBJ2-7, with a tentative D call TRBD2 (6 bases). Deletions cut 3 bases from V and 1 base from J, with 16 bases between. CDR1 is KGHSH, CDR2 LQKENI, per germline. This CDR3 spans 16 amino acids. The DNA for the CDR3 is TGTGCCAGCTCACCCCTTACTGTGGGACTTTCCTACGAGCAGTACTTC. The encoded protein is CASSPLTVGLSYEQYF.

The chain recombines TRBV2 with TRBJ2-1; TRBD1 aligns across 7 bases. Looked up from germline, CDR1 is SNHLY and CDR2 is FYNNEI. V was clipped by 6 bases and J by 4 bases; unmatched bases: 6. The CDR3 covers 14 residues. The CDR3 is CASRRDSLYNEQFF. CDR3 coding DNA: TGTGCCAGCAGGAGGGACAGCCTTTACAATGAGCAGTTCTTC. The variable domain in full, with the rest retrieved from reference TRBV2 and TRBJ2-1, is EPEVTQTPSHQVTQMGQEVILRCVPISNHLYFYWYRQILGQKVEFLVSFYNNEISEKSEIFDDQFSVERPDGSNFTLKIRSTKLEDSAMYFCASRRDSLYNEQFFGPGTRLTVL.

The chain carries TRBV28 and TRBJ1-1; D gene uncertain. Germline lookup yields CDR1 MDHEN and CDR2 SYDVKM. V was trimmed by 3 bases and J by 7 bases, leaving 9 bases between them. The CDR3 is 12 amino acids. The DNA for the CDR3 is TGTGCCAGCAGTTTCCTAAACCGTGAAGCTTTCTTT. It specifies CASSFLNREAFF.

The DNA of the CDR3 is TGTGCCAGCAGCTTGGAGACAGGGGTGGTCTATGGCTACACCTTC. This sequence encodes CASSLETGVVYGYTF. The V call is TRBV5-4, the J call TRBJ1-2; TRBD1 matches 8 bases. Germline trimming cut 0 bases from V and 4 bases from J; bases unmatched to any gene: 5. The CDR3 contains 15 residues. Germline values: CDR1 SGHNT, CDR2 YYREEE (reference sequence).

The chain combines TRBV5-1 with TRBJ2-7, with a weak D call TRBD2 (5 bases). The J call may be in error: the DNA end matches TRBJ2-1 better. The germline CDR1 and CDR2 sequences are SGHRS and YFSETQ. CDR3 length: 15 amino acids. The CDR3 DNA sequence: TGCGCCAGCAGCCCGAGGGCCAGCTCCTACAATGAGCAGTTCTTC. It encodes CASSPRASSYNEQFF.

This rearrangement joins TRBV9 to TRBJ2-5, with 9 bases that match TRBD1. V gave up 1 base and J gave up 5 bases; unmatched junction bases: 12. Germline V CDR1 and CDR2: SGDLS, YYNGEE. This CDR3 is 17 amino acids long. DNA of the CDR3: TGTGCCAGCAGCGTATCCCCCACACAGGGGGCTGGCGAGACCCAGTACTTC. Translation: CASSVSPTQGAGETQYF.

CDR3 sequence: CASSFYADGEQYF. For the CDR3, the DNA is TGTGCCAGCAGCTTCTACGCCGATGGCGAGCAGTACTTC. J is TRBJ2-7 and V is TRBV11-3; D not certain. The V gene lost 3 bases and the J gene lost 6 bases, with 12 bases spanning the gap. From germline, CDR1 is SGHNT and CDR2 YENEEA. The CDR3 is made up of 13 amino acids.

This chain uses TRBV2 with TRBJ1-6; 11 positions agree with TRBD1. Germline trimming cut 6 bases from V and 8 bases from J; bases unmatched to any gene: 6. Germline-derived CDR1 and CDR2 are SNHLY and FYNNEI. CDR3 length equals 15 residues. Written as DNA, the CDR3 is TGTGCCAGCAGCGGGACAGGGGGAAAATATTCACCCCTCCACTTT. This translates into CASSGTGGKYSPLHF.

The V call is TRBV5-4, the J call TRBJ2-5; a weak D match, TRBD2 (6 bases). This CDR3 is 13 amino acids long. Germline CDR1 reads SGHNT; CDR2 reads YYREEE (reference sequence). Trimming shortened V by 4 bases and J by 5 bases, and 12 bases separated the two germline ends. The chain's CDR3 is CASSRVLAETQYF. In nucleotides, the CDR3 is TGTGCCAGCAGCCGGGTCCTAGCGGAGACCCAGTACTTC.